This is a list of T cell receptor beta chains from one sample in a study of blood T cell repertoires in COVID-19. This table comes from immunoSEQ multiplex PCR, and its TCRdb copy is limited to in-frame clones, with some not included. The sample lists fewer than 400,000 clones, under 95% occurring once. The sequenced material came from PBMCs or T cells enriched from blood (not recorded which). The origin of the receptors is a woman aged 25 to 39 who had recovered from COVID-19. CDR3s leave out the opening cysteine and the closing phenylalanine or tryptophan. Each record gives: clone size, D gene, J gene, V gene, CDR3 protein. A D gene is named only where the DNA matches it firmly. For some rows the clone size is stated as once, few or many, or as a class when expanded; others skip it.

clone size: -; D gene: -; J gene: TRBJ2-3; V gene: TRBV5-6; CDR3 protein: ASSPVRVDTQY
clone size: few; D gene: -; J gene: TRBJ1-1; V gene: TRBV14; CDR3 protein: ASSRSSPLEAF
clone size: -; D gene: TRBD1; J gene: TRBJ1-1; V gene: TRBV13; CDR3 protein: ASTGQGNTEAF
clone size: -; D gene: -; J gene: TRBJ1-6; V gene: TRBV3-1/TRBV3-2; CDR3 protein: ASSQGRVNSPLH
clone size: -; D gene: -; J gene: TRBJ1-2; V gene: TRBV28; CDR3 protein: ASSLNGGYT
clone size: once; D gene: TRBD1; J gene: TRBJ2-2; V gene: TRBV19; CDR3 protein: ASSLPPGQGMTGELF
clone size: -; D gene: TRBD1; J gene: TRBJ1-5; V gene: TRBV19; CDR3 protein: ASSPVPRTGAGYSNQPQH
clone size: -; D gene: TRBD1; J gene: TRBJ1-2; V gene: TRBV6-5; CDR3 protein: ASSTGGGYGYT
clone size: -; D gene: -; J gene: TRBJ1-6; V gene: TRBV7-9; CDR3 protein: ASSTTGYTSPLH
clone size: -; D gene: -; J gene: TRBJ1-2; V gene: TRBV7-2; CDR3 protein: ASSLYGGGYT
clone size: -; D gene: -; J gene: TRBJ1-2; V gene: TRBV6-2/TRBV6-3; CDR3 protein: ASSYSPGTNYGYT
clone size: -; D gene: TRBD2; J gene: TRBJ2-4; V gene: TRBV9; CDR3 protein: ASSVGDSGKNIQY
clone size: -; D gene: TRBD2; J gene: TRBJ2-3; V gene: TRBV10-3; CDR3 protein: AISKGLAGVDTQY
clone size: -; D gene: -; J gene: TRBJ1-6; V gene: TRBV5-1; CDR3 protein: ASRGSSYNSPLH
clone size: -; D gene: -; J gene: TRBJ2-7; V gene: TRBV27; CDR3 protein: ASSYAGDVYEQY
clone size: once; D gene: -; J gene: TRBJ2-3; V gene: TRBV28; CDR3 protein: ASSLDSFTDTQY
clone size: -; D gene: TRBD1; J gene: TRBJ2-4; V gene: TRBV6-5; CDR3 protein: ASRGQTIGNIQY
clone size: -; D gene: TRBD1; J gene: TRBJ1-2; V gene: TRBV6-5; CDR3 protein: ASRRTGDNYGYT
clone size: -; D gene: TRBD2; J gene: TRBJ2-7; V gene: TRBV28; CDR3 protein: ASSPSGGGYEQY
clone size: once; D gene: -; J gene: TRBJ1-3; V gene: TRBV3-1/TRBV3-2; CDR3 protein: ASSQDISGNTIY
clone size: -; D gene: -; J gene: TRBJ1-4; V gene: TRBV28; CDR3 protein: ASSFQGRPGQLF
clone size: -; D gene: -; J gene: TRBJ2-7; V gene: TRBV3-1/TRBV3-2; CDR3 protein: ASSQGDVTGGEQY
clone size: -; D gene: -; J gene: TRBJ1-1; V gene: TRBV2; CDR3 protein: ASREQSPGMNTEAF
clone size: few; D gene: TRBD2; J gene: TRBJ2-1; V gene: TRBV5-1; CDR3 protein: ASSSSGRRYNEQF
clone size: -; D gene: -; J gene: TRBJ2-7; V gene: TRBV18; CDR3 protein: ASSPRQENEQY
clone size: -; D gene: -; J gene: TRBJ2-2; V gene: TRBV5-1; CDR3 protein: ASSFGQIGTGELF
clone size: -; D gene: -; J gene: TRBJ2-5; V gene: TRBV9; CDR3 protein: ASSLAWGGGETQY
clone size: -; D gene: TRBD1; J gene: TRBJ1-2; V gene: TRBV28; CDR3 protein: ASRDRQGANYGYT
clone size: -; D gene: TRBD1; J gene: TRBJ1-1; V gene: TRBV6-2/TRBV6-3; CDR3 protein: ASSYSTDTGTGVVGTEAF
clone size: -; D gene: -; J gene: TRBJ1-2; V gene: TRBV5-1; CDR3 protein: ASRIAPQDGYT
clone size: -; D gene: TRBD1; J gene: TRBJ2-1; V gene: TRBV2; CDR3 protein: ASSTPGTGRNEQF